This TCR beta chain appears in the sequencing data of a study of cytomegalovirus exposure and HLA in healthy donors. Study-wide results and caveats: The authors later found TCR association rates varying by HLA locus, with DRB1 most and HLA-C fewest.

The PCR had 60 Vbeta and 13 Jbeta primers. Measured with immunoSEQ multiplex PCR; TCRdb has only the in-frame clones, and not every one. Of about 150,000 clones in the sample, around 80% were seen once. Concerning this clone: The antigen remains undetermined.

Sampled while nominally healthy, donors likely had unrecorded immune exposures. The source is a woman aged 45 to 65 in good health and CMV-seropositive. Sequencing used PBMCs.

DNA of the CDR3: TGTGCCAGCAGCCCGACAGGGACCTCCTACGAGCAGTACTTC. It is translated as CASSPTGTSYEQYF. The chain employs TRBV5-8 and TRBJ2-7, with 7 bases lining up with TRBD1. Germline CDR1 and CDR2: SGHTS and YDEGEE. The CDR3 totals 14 residues. The V segment lost 4 bases and the J segment 0 bases; nucleotides outside the gene matches: 4.